The rows below give T cell receptor beta chains drawn from one sample of a study of blood T cell repertoires in COVID-19. The data were produced by immunoSEQ multiplex PCR, yet TCRdb's version contains in-frame clones alone and is incomplete. This sample carries about 65,000 clones, roughly 92% of them seen once, and the ten largest clones take approximately 2.6%. Sequences were obtained from peripheral blood. Every receptor here comes from a man in his 70s with active COVID-19. The CDR3 runs from the conserved cysteine through the conserved F or W. The D gene is left open where the match is weak. Some rows mark clone size as missing; the rest say once, few, many or name a class of expanded clone.

j_call clone_size v_call d_call cdr3_aa cdr3_nt
TRBJ1-4 . TRBV19 TRBD1 CASSLNRGSNEKLFF TGTGCCAGTAGCCTTAACAGGGGATCGAATGAAAAACTGTTTTTT
TRBJ1-2 . TRBV9 . CASSETGGAAYGYTF TGTGCCAGCAGCGAGACTGGGGGGGCCGCATATGGCTACACCTTC
TRBJ1-3 . TRBV7-2 . CASSSRDTPGNTIYF TGTGCCAGCAGCTCCCGGGACACCCCTGGAAACACCATATATTTT
TRBJ1-6 once TRBV28 TRBD1 CASSATGTRSPLHF TGTGCCAGCAGTGCGACAGGGACTCGGTCACCCCTCCACTTT
TRBJ1-6 . TRBV27 . CASSPLERDSPLHF TGTGCCAGCAGTCCCCTCGAGCGCGATTCACCCCTCCACTTT
TRBJ1-1 . TRBV20-1 . CSETGNTEAFF TGCAGTGAAACAGGGAACACTGAAGCTTTCTTT
TRBJ2-3 . TRBV29-1 TRBD1 CSVGQGGDTQYF TGCAGCGTGGGACAGGGGGGAGATACGCAGTATTTT
TRBJ2-2 . TRBV4-3 TRBD1 CASSYTGAGGELFF TGCGCCAGCAGCTACACAGGGGCGGGCGGGGAGCTGTTTTTT
TRBJ1-1 few TRBV5-1 . CASSLMQGIEAFF TGCGCCAGCAGCTTGATGCAGGGGATCGAAGCTTTCTTT
TRBJ1-6 . TRBV5-4 . CASSLGSGGKNSPLHF TGTGCCAGCAGCTTGGGGAGCGGGGGAAAGAATTCACCCCTCCACTTT
TRBJ2-3 . TRBV6-4 . CASSEGQGTDTQYF TGTGCCAGCAGTGAAGGCCAGGGCACAGATACGCAGTATTTT
TRBJ2-5 few TRBV9 . CASSVALQETQYF TGTGCCAGCAGCGTAGCCTTGCAAGAGACCCAGTACTTC
TRBJ2-7 . TRBV13 TRBD2 CASSSLAGGTYEQYF TGTGCCAGCAGCTCACTAGCGGGGGGTACCTACGAGCAGTACTTC
TRBJ2-2 . TRBV4-3 TRBD2 CASSQGGGVGELFF TGCGCCAGCAGCCAAGGGGGAGGGGTCGGGGAGCTGTTTTTT
TRBJ2-7 . TRBV3-1/TRBV3-2 . CASSQNHKVYEQYF TGTGCCAGCAGCCAGAACCACAAAGTATACGAGCAGTACTTC
TRBJ1-1 . TRBV19 . CASSTSPRDTEAFF TGTGCCAGTAGTACAAGTCCCCGGGACACTGAAGCTTTCTTT
TRBJ2-3 . TRBV5-6 . CASSLGASTDTQYF TGTGCCAGCAGCTTGGGGGCTAGCACAGATACGCAGTATTTT
TRBJ2-5 . TRBV11-1 TRBD2 CASSKRDTSGQETQYF TGTGCCAGCAGCAAACGGGATACTAGCGGGCAAGAGACCCAGTACTTC
TRBJ2-2 . TRBV4-3 . CASSREPGTGELFF TGCGCCAGCAGCCGGGAGCCCGGCACCGGGGAGCTGTTTTTT
TRBJ1-1 once TRBV18 TRBD1 CASSSGTGGAGTEAFF TGTGCCAGCTCCTCTGGGACAGGGGGCGCGGGCACTGAAGCTTTCTTT
TRBJ1-1 . TRBV5-1 . CASSLTGEAFF TGCGCCAGCAGCTTGACCGGTGAAGCTTTCTTT
TRBJ2-2 . TRBV6-5 TRBD2 CASCIGGVGTGELFF TGTGCCAGCTGTATCGGGGGGGTAGGGACCGGGGAGCTGTTTTTT
TRBJ2-2 . TRBV18 . CASSSTRDTGELFF TGTGCCAGCTCATCGACGAGGGATACCGGGGAGCTGTTTTTT
TRBJ1-6 . TRBV19 TRBD1 CASSPDRRNYNSPLHF TGTGCCAGTAGCCCGGACAGGCGGAACTATAATTCACCCCTCCACTTT
TRBJ2-7 . TRBV11-3 TRBD1 CASSSGDRGYEQYF TGTGCCAGCAGCTCTGGGGACAGGGGCTACGAGCAGTACTTC
TRBJ2-5 . TRBV6-5 . CASKEAGETQYF TGTGCCAGCAAGGAGGCCGGGGAGACCCAGTACTTC
TRBJ2-7 . TRBV11-3 . CASSLDLAYEQYF TGTGCCAGCAGCTTAGATCTAGCCTACGAGCAGTACTTC
TRBJ2-7 . TRBV7-2 TRBD2 CASSKLAGGYEQYF TGTGCCAGCAGCAAACTAGCGGGGGGCTACGAGCAGTACTTC
TRBJ2-2 . TRBV12-3/TRBV12-4 . CASSTVGELFF TGTGCCAGCAGTACGGTCGGGGAGCTGTTTTTT
TRBJ2-7 . TRBV27 . CASSSTRGGEQYF TGTGCCAGCAGTTCCACAAGGGGTGGCGAGCAGTACTTC
TRBJ1-2 . TRBV11-3 TRBD1 CASSPGQGTGGYTF TGTGCCAGCAGCCCAGGACAGGGCACAGGAGGCTACACCTTC
TRBJ2-5 . TRBV19 . CASSSGTKQETQYF TGTGCCAGTAGTAGCGGAACGAAACAAGAGACCCAGTACTTC
TRBJ1-2 once TRBV11-2 . CASSFPPRTVLLGWGYTF TGTGCCAGCAGCTTTCCCCCCAGGACAGTCTTACTTGGGTGGGGCTACACCTTC
TRBJ2-1 . TRBV14 . CASSPLEVSFDNEQFF TGTGCCAGCAGCCCCCTGGAGGTTAGCTTTGACAATGAGCAGTTCTTC
TRBJ1-2 once TRBV28 TRBD1 CASSAQTGGNYGYTF TGTGCCAGCAGTGCCCAGACAGGGGGCAACTATGGCTACACCTTC
TRBJ1-2 . TRBV9 . CASSARDISLGGCTF TGTGCCAGCAGCGCCCGGGACATCAGTTTGGGTGGCTGCACCTTC
TRBJ2-2 . TRBV9 . CASSPARASGTGELFF TGTGCCAGCAGCCCAGCACGAGCGTCGGGCACCGGGGAGCTGTTTTTT
TRBJ1-1 . TRBV19 TRBD1 CASSTRQGRAFF TGTGCCAGTAGTACCAGACAGGGTCGGGCTTTCTTT
TRBJ2-7 once TRBV11-1 . CASSLASARGYEQYF TGTGCCAGCAGCTTAGCTTCAGCCAGGGGCTACGAGCAGTACTTC
TRBJ2-2 . TRBV3-1/TRBV3-2 TRBD2 CASSQGGGPGELFF TGTGCCAGCAGCCAAGGCGGGGGGCCCGGGGAGCTGTTTTTT